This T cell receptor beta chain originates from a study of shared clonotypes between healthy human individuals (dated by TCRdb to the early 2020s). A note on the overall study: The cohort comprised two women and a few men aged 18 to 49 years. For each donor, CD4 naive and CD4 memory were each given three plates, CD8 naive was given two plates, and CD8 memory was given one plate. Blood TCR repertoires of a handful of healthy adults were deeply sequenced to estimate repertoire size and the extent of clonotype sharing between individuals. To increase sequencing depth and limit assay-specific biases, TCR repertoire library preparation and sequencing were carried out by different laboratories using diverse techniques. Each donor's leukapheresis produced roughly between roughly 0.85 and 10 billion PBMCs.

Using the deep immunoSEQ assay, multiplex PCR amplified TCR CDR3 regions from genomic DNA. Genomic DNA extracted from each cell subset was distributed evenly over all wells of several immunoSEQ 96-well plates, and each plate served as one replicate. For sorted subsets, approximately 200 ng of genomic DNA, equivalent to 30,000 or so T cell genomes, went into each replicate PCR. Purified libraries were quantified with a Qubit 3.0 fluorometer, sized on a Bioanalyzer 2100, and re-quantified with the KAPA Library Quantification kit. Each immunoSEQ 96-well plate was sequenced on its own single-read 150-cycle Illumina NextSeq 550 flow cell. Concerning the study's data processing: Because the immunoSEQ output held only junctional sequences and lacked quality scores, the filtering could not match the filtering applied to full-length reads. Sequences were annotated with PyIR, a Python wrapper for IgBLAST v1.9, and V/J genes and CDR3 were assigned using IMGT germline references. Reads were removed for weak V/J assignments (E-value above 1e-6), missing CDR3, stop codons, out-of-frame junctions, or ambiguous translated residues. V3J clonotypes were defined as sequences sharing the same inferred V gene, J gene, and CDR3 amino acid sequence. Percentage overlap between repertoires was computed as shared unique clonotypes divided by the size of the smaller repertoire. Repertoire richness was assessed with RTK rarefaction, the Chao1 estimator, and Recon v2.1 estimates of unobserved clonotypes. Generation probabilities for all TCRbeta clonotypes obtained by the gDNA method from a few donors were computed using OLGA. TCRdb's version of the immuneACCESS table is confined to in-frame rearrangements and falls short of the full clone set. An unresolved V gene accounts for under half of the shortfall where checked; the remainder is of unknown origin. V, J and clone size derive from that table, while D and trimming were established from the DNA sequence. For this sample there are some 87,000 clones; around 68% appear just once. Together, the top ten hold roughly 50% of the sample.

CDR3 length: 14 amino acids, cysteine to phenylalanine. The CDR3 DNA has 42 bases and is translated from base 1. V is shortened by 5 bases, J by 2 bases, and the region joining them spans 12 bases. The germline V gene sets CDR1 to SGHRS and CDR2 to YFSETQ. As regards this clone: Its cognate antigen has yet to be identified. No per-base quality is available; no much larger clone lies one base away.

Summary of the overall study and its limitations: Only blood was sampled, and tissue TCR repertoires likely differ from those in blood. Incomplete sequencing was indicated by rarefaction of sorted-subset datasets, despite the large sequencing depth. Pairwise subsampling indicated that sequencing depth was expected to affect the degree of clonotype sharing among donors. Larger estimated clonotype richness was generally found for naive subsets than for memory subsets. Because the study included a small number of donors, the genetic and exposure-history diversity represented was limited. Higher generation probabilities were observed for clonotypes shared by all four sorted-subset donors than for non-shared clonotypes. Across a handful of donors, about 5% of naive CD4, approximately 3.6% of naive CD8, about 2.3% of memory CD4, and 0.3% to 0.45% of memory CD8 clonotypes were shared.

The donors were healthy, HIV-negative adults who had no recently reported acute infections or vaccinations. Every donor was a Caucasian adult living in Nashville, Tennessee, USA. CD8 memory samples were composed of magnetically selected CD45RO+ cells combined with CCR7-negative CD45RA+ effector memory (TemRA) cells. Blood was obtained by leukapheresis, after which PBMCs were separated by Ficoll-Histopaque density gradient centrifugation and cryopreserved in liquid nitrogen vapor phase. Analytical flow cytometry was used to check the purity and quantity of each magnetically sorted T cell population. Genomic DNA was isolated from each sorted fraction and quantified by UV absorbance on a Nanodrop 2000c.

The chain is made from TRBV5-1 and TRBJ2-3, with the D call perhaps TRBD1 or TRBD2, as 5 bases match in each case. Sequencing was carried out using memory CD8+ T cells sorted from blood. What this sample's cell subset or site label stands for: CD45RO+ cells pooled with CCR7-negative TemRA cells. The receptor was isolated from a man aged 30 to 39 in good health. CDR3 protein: CASRAGASTDTQYF. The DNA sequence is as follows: TGCGCCAGCAGAGCCGGGGCCTCCACAGATACGCAGTATTTT.